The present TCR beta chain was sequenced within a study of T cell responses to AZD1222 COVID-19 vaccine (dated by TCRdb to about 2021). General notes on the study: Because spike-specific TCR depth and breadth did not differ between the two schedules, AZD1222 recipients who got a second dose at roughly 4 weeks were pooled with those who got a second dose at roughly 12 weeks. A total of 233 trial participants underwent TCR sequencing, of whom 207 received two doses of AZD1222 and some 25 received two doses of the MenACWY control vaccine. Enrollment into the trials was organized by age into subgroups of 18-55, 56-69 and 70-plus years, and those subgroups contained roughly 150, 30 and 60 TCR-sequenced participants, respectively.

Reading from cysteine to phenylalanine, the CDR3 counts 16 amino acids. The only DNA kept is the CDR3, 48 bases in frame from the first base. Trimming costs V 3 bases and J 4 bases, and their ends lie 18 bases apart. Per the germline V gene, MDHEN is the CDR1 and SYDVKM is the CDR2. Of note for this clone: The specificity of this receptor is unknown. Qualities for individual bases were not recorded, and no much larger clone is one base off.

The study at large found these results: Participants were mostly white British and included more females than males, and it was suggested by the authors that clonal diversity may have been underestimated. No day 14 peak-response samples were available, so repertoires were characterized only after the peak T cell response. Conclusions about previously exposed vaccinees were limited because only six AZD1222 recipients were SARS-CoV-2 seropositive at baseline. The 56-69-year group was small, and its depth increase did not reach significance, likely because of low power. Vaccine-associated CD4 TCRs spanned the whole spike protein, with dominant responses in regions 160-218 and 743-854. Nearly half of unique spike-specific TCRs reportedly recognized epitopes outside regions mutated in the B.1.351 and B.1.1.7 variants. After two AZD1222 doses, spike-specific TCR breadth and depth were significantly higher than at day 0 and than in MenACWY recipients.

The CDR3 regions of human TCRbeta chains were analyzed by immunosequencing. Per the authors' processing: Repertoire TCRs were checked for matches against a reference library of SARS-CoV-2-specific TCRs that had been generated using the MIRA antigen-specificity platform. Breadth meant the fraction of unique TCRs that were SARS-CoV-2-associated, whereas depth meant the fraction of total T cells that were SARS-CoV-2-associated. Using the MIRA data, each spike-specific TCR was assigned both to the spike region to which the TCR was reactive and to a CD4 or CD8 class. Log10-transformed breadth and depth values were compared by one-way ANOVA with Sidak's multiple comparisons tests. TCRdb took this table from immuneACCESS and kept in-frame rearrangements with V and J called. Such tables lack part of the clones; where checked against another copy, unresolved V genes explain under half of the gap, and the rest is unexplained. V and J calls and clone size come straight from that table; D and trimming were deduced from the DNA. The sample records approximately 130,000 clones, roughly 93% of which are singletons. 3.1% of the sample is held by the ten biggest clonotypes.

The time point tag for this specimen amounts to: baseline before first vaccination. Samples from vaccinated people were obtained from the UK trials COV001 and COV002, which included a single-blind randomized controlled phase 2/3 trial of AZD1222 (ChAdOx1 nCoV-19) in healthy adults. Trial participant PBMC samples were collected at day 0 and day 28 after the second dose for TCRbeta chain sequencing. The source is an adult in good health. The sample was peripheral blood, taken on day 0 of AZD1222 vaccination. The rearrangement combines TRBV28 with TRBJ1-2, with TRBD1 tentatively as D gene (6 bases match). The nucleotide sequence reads TGTGCCAGCAGTTTTCGCGTCGCAGGAGGGGGCTATGGCTACACCTTC. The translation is CASSFRVAGGGYGYTF.